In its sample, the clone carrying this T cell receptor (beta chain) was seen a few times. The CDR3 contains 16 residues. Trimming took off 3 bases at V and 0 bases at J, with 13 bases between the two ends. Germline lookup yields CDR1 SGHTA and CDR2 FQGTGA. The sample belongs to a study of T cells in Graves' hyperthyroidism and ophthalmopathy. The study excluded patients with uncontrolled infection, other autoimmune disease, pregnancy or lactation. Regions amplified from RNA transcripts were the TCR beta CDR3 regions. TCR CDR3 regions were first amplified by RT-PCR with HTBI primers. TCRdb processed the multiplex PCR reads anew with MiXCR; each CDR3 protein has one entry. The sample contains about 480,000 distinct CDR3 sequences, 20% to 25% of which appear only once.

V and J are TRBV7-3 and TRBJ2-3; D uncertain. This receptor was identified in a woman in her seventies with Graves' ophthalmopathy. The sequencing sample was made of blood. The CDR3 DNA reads TGTGCCAGCAGCTTCCTGCCTCTCACTAGCACAGATACGCAGTATTTT. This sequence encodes CASSFLPLTSTDTQYF.